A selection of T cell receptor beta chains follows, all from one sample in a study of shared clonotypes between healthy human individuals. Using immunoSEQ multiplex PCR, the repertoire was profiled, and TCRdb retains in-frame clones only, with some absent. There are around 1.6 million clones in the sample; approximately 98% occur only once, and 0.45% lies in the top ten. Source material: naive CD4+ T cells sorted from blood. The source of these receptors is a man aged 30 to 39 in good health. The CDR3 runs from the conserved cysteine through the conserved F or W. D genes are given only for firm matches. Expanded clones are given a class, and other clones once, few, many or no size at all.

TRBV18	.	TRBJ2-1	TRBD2	TGTGCCAGCTCACCAGCGGGAGTGATCTACAATGAGCAGTTCTTC	CASSPAGVIYNEQFF
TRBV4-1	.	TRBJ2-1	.	TGCGCCAGCAGCCAAGCCCCGTGGCCGGTGGATGAGCAGTTCTTC	CASSQAPWPVDEQFF
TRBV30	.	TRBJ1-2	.	TGTGCCTGGAGTGTATTGCCTTATGGCTACACCTTC	CAWSVLPYGYTF
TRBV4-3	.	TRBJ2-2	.	TGCGCCAGCAACCGACGGAGGGGCACCGGGGAGCTGTTTTTT	CASNRRRGTGELFF
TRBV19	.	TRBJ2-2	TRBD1	TGTGCCGGACGGGACAGGGGGGGCACCGGGGAGCTGTTTTTT	CAGRDRGGTGELFF
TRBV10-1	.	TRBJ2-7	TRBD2	TGCGCCAGCAGTAGGGGCCCAGAGCGGGAGGGCTACGAGCAGTACTTC	CASSRGPEREGYEQYF
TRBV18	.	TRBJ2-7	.	TGTGCCAGCTCACCGGGGCAGGGGCGGACCGAGCAGTACTTC	CASSPGQGRTEQYF
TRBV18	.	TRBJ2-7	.	TGTGCCAGCTCACCTTCGTTGTCGGGAGAGGGCGAGCAGTACTTC	CASSPSLSGEGEQYF
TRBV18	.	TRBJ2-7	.	TGTGCCAGCTCACCAGCGGTGGGGGAAGGCTACGAGCAGTACTTC	CASSPAVGEGYEQYF
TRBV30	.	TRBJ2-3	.	TGTGCCTGGAGCCGGGACTTCACAGATACGCAGTATTTT	CAWSRDFTDTQYF
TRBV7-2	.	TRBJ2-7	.	TGTGCCAGCAGCTTAGATTTGACACCCGGCGAGCAGTACTTC	CASSLDLTPGEQYF
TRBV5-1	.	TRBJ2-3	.	TGCGCCAGCGGTGTGGGGGGCGGAAAAACAGATACGCAGTATTTT	CASGVGGGKTDTQYF
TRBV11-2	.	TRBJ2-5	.	TGTGCCAGCAGCGCGGGACAGTTCCGAGAGACCCAGTACTTC	CASSAGQFRETQYF
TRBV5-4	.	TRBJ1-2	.	TGTGCCAGCAGCTTGGGGGGGCATACTAACTATGGCTACACCTTC	CASSLGGHTNYGYTF
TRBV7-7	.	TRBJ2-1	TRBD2	TGTGCCAGCAGCTTCGGACTAGCGGAAAGCAATGAGCAGTTCTTC	CASSFGLAESNEQFF
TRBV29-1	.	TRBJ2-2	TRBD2	TGCAGCGTTCGGACTAGCGGGATGAACACCGGGGAGCTGTTTTTT	CSVRTSGMNTGELFF
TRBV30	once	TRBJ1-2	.	TGTGCCTGGAGTGGTCTGAGGGGCTACACCTTC	CAWSGLRGYTF
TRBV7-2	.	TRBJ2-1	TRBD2	TGTGCCAGCAGCTTAACTAGCGGGCCCGGTGTCGGTGAGCAGTTCTTC	CASSLTSGPGVGEQFF
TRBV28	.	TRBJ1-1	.	TGTGCCAGCATAAGTGCCGTGGGGACTGAAGCTTTCTTT	CASISAVGTEAFF
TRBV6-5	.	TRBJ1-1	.	TGTGCCAGCAGTTACCAGGGGCCGAGGACTGAAGCTTTCTTT	CASSYQGPRTEAFF
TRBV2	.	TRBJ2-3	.	TGTGCCATTATTTTACATAGACGGGAGACAGATACGCAGTATTTT	CAIILHRRETDTQYF
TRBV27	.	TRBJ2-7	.	TGTGCCAGCAACTGGGCCCAGGGTGCTAACTACGAGCAGTACTTC	CASNWAQGANYEQYF
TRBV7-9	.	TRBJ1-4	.	TGTGCCAGCAGCTTAGCATCGCTTGAAAAACTGTTTTTT	CASSLASLEKLFF
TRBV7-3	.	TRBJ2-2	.	TGTGCCAGCAGCCTTCGTGCGGGCACCGGGGAGCTGTTTTTT	CASSLRAGTGELFF
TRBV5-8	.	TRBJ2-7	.	TGTGCCAGCAGGCTCGGAGGCAGGAGCTACGAGCAGTACTTC	CASRLGGRSYEQYF
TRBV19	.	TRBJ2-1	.	TGTGCCAGTAGTACTACCTATGAGCAGTTCTTC	CASSTTYEQFF